In its sample, the clone carrying this TCR beta chain was seen many times. Its antigen is unknown. Lactation, pregnancy, other autoimmune disease or uncontrolled infection excluded patients. This entry comes from a study of T cells in Graves' hyperthyroidism and ophthalmopathy. Using RNA transcripts as the source, TCR beta CDR3 regions were amplified. When the TCR CDR3 underwent first-round RT-PCR, the HTBI primer set was used. TCRdb recomputed calls from the multiplex PCR reads with MiXCR, one row per CDR3 protein. The table includes about 740,000 distinct CDR3 sequences, 12% to 15% detected once. CDR1 SQVTM and CDR2 ANQGSEA come from the germline V gene. V was trimmed by 3 bases and J by 8 bases, leaving 17 bases between them. The CDR3 is 14 amino acids. Whole-study results and caveats: Most expanded thyroid clonotypes above 0.001 also appeared in blood.

This rearrangement joins TRBV29-1 to TRBJ2-1; D perhaps matches TRBD2 (5 bases). The sequence came from a woman younger than 30 with Graves' hyperthyroidism. The sample consisted of blood. The CDR3 region is CSVERALKRDEQFF. CDR3 coding DNA: TGCAGCGTTGAGCGGGCCCTCAAAAGGGATGAGCAGTTCTTC.